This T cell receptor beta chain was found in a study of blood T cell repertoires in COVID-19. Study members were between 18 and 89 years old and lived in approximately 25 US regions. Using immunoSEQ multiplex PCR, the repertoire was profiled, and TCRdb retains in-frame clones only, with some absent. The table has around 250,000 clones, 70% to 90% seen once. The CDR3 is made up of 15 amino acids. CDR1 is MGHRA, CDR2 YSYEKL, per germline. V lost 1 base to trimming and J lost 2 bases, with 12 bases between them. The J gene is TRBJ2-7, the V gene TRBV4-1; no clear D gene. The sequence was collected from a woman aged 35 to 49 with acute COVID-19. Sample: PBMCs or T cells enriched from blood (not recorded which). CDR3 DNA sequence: TGCGCCAGCAGCCAAGGTCAGGTCTCAGCCTACGAGCAGTACTTC. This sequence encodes CASSQGQVSAYEQYF.